The rows below give T cell receptor beta chains drawn from one sample of a study of T cell changes during pregnancy in multiple sclerosis. Generated by immunoSEQ multiplex PCR, the TCRdb table keeps only in-frame clones and is missing some. This sample has over 80,000 clones; around 93% occur once, and the top ten carry less than 1.5%. The sample in question was peripheral blood, obtained in the third trimester of pregnancy. All receptors come from a female donor in good health, enrolled as a control in a pregnancy study. Each CDR3 is given with its conserved first and last residue. The order of the fields is J gene, D gene, clone size, V gene, CDR3 protein, CDR3 DNA. A D gene is named only where the DNA matches it firmly. Clone size is shown for a subset of rows, as once, few, many or a class of expanded clone.

j_gene: TRBJ2-5
d_gene: TRBD1
abundance: NA
v_gene: TRBV27
CDR3aa: CASSISGQGKETQYF
CDR3nt: TGTGCCAGCAGTATTTCGGGACAGGGCAAGGAGACCCAGTACTTC

j_gene: TRBJ2-3
d_gene: TRBD1
abundance: NA
v_gene: TRBV5-1
CDR3aa: CASSLGGTGGAYTQYF
CDR3nt: TGCGCCAGCAGCCTGGGGGGGACAGGGGGCGCTTATACGCAGTATTTT

j_gene: TRBJ2-1
d_gene: TRBD1
abundance: NA
v_gene: TRBV28
CDR3aa: CASSLVSGQGYNEQFF
CDR3nt: TGTGCCAGCAGTTTAGTTTCGGGACAGGGTTACAATGAGCAGTTCTTC

j_gene: TRBJ1-5
d_gene: TRBD1
abundance: once
v_gene: TRBV19
CDR3aa: CASSHRGGNQPQHF
CDR3nt: TGTGCCAGTAGCCACAGGGGGGGCAATCAGCCCCAGCATTTT

j_gene: TRBJ2-5
d_gene: NA
abundance: once
v_gene: TRBV5-1
CDR3aa: CASSSQGPQETQYF
CDR3nt: TGCGCCAGCAGCTCCCAGGGTCCCCAAGAGACCCAGTACTTC

j_gene: TRBJ1-1
d_gene: NA
abundance: NA
v_gene: TRBV14
CDR3aa: CASSQDRLGITEAFF
CDR3nt: TGTGCCAGCAGCCAAGACAGGCTGGGTATCACTGAAGCTTTCTTT

j_gene: TRBJ2-2
d_gene: NA
abundance: NA
v_gene: TRBV4-2
CDR3aa: CASSPSNGPGELFF
CDR3nt: TGTGCCAGCAGCCCTTCCAATGGCCCCGGGGAGCTGTTTTTT

j_gene: TRBJ2-4
d_gene: NA
abundance: NA
v_gene: TRBV4-2
CDR3aa: CASSQEQTAGYIQYF
CDR3nt: TGTGCCAGCAGCCAAGAACAAACAGCCGGTTACATTCAGTACTTC

j_gene: TRBJ2-5
d_gene: TRBD2
abundance: NA
v_gene: TRBV27
CDR3aa: CASSSLNWEGEETQYF
CDR3nt: TGTGCCAGCAGTTCCCTTAACTGGGAGGGTGAGGAGACCCAGTACTTC

j_gene: TRBJ1-2
d_gene: TRBD1
abundance: NA
v_gene: TRBV19
CDR3aa: CASSKGQVEGYTF
CDR3nt: TGTGCCAGTAGTAAGGGACAGGTTGAGGGCTACACCTTC

j_gene: TRBJ1-1
d_gene: NA
abundance: NA
v_gene: TRBV30
CDR3aa: CAWNAGFNTEAFF
CDR3nt: TGTGCCTGGAATGCGGGATTCAACACTGAAGCTTTCTTT

j_gene: TRBJ2-3
d_gene: TRBD2
abundance: NA
v_gene: TRBV5-4
CDR3aa: CASSLGGLAGGPSTDTQYF
CDR3nt: TGTGCCAGCAGCTTAGGTGGCCTAGCGGGAGGGCCTAGCACAGATACGCAGTATTTT

j_gene: TRBJ2-7
d_gene: TRBD2
abundance: NA
v_gene: TRBV7-9
CDR3aa: CASSPQREPREQYF
CDR3nt: TGTGCCAGCAGCCCTCAGCGGGAGCCCCGGGAGCAGTACTTC

j_gene: TRBJ1-1
d_gene: NA
abundance: NA
v_gene: TRBV27
CDR3aa: CASSLFRGGTEAFF
CDR3nt: TGTGCCAGCAGTTTATTCCGGGGGGGCACTGAAGCTTTCTTT

j_gene: TRBJ2-3
d_gene: NA
abundance: NA
v_gene: TRBV6-4
CDR3aa: CASSDSPSGGTDTQYF
CDR3nt: TGTGCCAGCAGTGACTCCCCCAGCGGAGGCACAGATACGCAGTATTTT

j_gene: TRBJ2-3
d_gene: NA
abundance: few
v_gene: TRBV9
CDR3aa: CASSVAPSRDTQYF
CDR3nt: TGTGCCAGCAGCGTAGCCCCCTCCCGAGATACGCAGTATTTT

j_gene: TRBJ2-5
d_gene: NA
abundance: NA
v_gene: TRBV5-1
CDR3aa: CASSLEAGKGETQYF
CDR3nt: TGCGCCAGCAGCTTGGAGGCAGGGAAAGGTGAGACCCAGTACTTC

j_gene: TRBJ2-7
d_gene: TRBD2
abundance: NA
v_gene: TRBV28
CDR3aa: CASSFPYGRAGEQYF
CDR3nt: TGTGCCAGCAGTTTCCCTTACGGGAGGGCGGGCGAGCAGTACTTC

j_gene: TRBJ1-5
d_gene: NA
abundance: once
v_gene: TRBV28
CDR3aa: CASSPTNQPQHF
CDR3nt: TGTGCCAGCAGCCCGACAAATCAGCCCCAGCATTTT

j_gene: TRBJ2-5
d_gene: TRBD1
abundance: NA
v_gene: TRBV2
CDR3aa: CASSVLQGAGETQYF
CDR3nt: TGTGCCAGCAGTGTCCTCCAGGGGGCCGGGGAGACCCAGTACTTC

j_gene: TRBJ2-2
d_gene: NA
abundance: NA
v_gene: TRBV6-6
CDR3aa: CASSYSSVGPGGELFF
CDR3nt: TGTGCCAGCAGTTACAGCTCGGTGGGGCCGGGCGGGGAGCTGTTTTTT

j_gene: TRBJ2-1
d_gene: TRBD2
abundance: few
v_gene: TRBV9
CDR3aa: CASSPGTSGRSEQFF
CDR3nt: TGTGCCAGCAGCCCCGGGACTAGCGGGAGGTCTGAGCAGTTCTTC

j_gene: TRBJ2-5
d_gene: TRBD2
abundance: NA
v_gene: TRBV9
CDR3aa: CASREPTSGLYQETQYF
CDR3nt: TGTGCCAGCAGGGAACCGACTAGCGGGCTATACCAAGAGACCCAGTACTTC

j_gene: TRBJ2-5
d_gene: NA
abundance: NA
v_gene: TRBV5-1
CDR3aa: CASSLASGAGLQEAQYF
CDR3nt: TGCGCCAGCAGCTTGGCCTCGGGAGCGGGTCTACAAGAGGCCCAGTACTTC

j_gene: TRBJ2-5
d_gene: NA
abundance: NA
v_gene: TRBV5-1
CDR3aa: CASSGGQPQETQYF
CDR3nt: TGCGCCAGCAGCGGGGGACAACCCCAAGAGACCCAGTACTTC

j_gene: TRBJ2-7
d_gene: NA
abundance: NA
v_gene: TRBV30
CDR3aa: CAWGAGAPAYYEQYF
CDR3nt: TGTGCCTGGGGCGCCGGAGCCCCGGCATACTACGAGCAGTACTTC

j_gene: TRBJ1-1
d_gene: TRBD1
abundance: NA
v_gene: TRBV5-1
CDR3aa: CASSLRSAGGRGTEAFF
CDR3nt: TGCGCCAGCAGCTTGCGATCTGCAGGGGGCAGGGGCACTGAAGCTTTCTTT

j_gene: TRBJ2-3
d_gene: TRBD1
abundance: NA
v_gene: TRBV7-6
CDR3aa: CASSGYRGLGTDTQYF
CDR3nt: TGTGCCAGCAGCGGATACAGGGGGCTAGGCACAGATACGCAGTATTTT

j_gene: TRBJ2-1
d_gene: NA
abundance: once
v_gene: TRBV14
CDR3aa: CASSHRGERTIGEQFF
CDR3nt: TGTGCCAGCAGCCACAGGGGGGAGAGGACAATCGGTGAGCAGTTCTTC

j_gene: TRBJ2-7
d_gene: TRBD1
abundance: NA
v_gene: TRBV6-1
CDR3aa: CASSERRTGEEGSYEQYF
CDR3nt: TGTGCCAGCAGTGAAAGGAGGACAGGGGAAGAGGGCTCCTACGAGCAGTACTTC

j_gene: TRBJ2-1
d_gene: TRBD2
abundance: NA
v_gene: TRBV2
CDR3aa: CASKTSGSPNEQFF
CDR3nt: TGTGCCAGCAAGACTAGCGGGAGTCCGAATGAGCAGTTCTTC

j_gene: TRBJ1-1
d_gene: NA
abundance: NA
v_gene: TRBV15
CDR3aa: CATSRTGQNTEAFF
CDR3nt: TGTGCCACCAGCAGAACCGGACAGAACACTGAAGCTTTCTTT

j_gene: TRBJ1-4
d_gene: NA
abundance: NA
v_gene: TRBV7-6
CDR3aa: CASSLAGGNEKLFF
CDR3nt: TGTGCCAGCAGCTTAGCGGGGGGGAACGAAAAACTGTTTTTT

j_gene: TRBJ1-1
d_gene: NA
abundance: NA
v_gene: TRBV28
CDR3aa: CASGQGGAYTEAFF
CDR3nt: TGTGCCAGCGGGCAAGGGGGGGCATACACTGAAGCTTTCTTT

j_gene: TRBJ2-5
d_gene: TRBD1
abundance: NA
v_gene: TRBV29-1
CDR3aa: CSVARPGGQETQYF
CDR3nt: TGCAGCGTCGCGCGCCCAGGGGGTCAAGAGACCCAGTACTTC

j_gene: TRBJ2-1
d_gene: TRBD2
abundance: NA
v_gene: TRBV28
CDR3aa: CASSLLAGDNEQFF
CDR3nt: TGTGCCAGCAGTTTACTGGCGGGAGACAATGAGCAGTTCTTC

j_gene: TRBJ1-2
d_gene: NA
abundance: NA
v_gene: TRBV2
CDR3aa: CASSEGGGANYGYTF
CDR3nt: TGTGCCAGCAGTGAAGGGGGGGGAGCTAACTATGGCTACACCTTC

j_gene: TRBJ2-5
d_gene: TRBD2
abundance: NA
v_gene: TRBV6-4
CDR3aa: CASSDSRRLAGGPKYQETQYF
CDR3nt: TGTGCCAGCAGTGACTCGAGACGGCTAGCGGGAGGGCCTAAGTACCAAGAGACCCAGTACTTC

j_gene: TRBJ1-1
d_gene: TRBD1
abundance: NA
v_gene: TRBV28
CDR3aa: CASTSGTGGTEAFF
CDR3nt: TGTGCCAGCACGTCCGGGACAGGGGGCACTGAAGCTTTCTTT

j_gene: TRBJ2-7
d_gene: NA
abundance: NA
v_gene: TRBV7-9
CDR3aa: CASVPEPGEQYF
CDR3nt: TGTGCCAGCGTGCCGGAACCGGGGGAGCAGTACTTC

j_gene: TRBJ2-2
d_gene: NA
abundance: NA
v_gene: TRBV10-2
CDR3aa: CASSGGGTGELFF
CDR3nt: TGCGCCAGCAGTGGCGGAGGAACCGGGGAGCTGTTTTTT

j_gene: TRBJ2-1
d_gene: TRBD2
abundance: NA
v_gene: TRBV28
CDR3aa: CASTRGWTSGFNEQFF
CDR3nt: TGTGCCAGCACCAGAGGCTGGACTAGCGGGTTCAATGAGCAGTTCTTC

j_gene: TRBJ2-3
d_gene: TRBD2
abundance: NA
v_gene: TRBV13
CDR3aa: CASSFSQASPGTSVPDTQYF
CDR3nt: TGTGCCAGCAGCTTTTCACAGGCCTCACCCGGGACTAGCGTTCCAGATACGCAGTATTTT

j_gene: TRBJ2-1
d_gene: TRBD1
abundance: NA
v_gene: TRBV29-1
CDR3aa: CSVGRDRVWEQFF
CDR3nt: TGCAGCGTTGGGCGGGACAGGGTATGGGAGCAGTTCTTC

j_gene: TRBJ2-1
d_gene: TRBD1
abundance: NA
v_gene: TRBV5-1
CDR3aa: CASSGRDRGDNEQFF
CDR3nt: TGCGCCAGCAGCGGGCGGGACAGGGGCGACAATGAGCAGTTCTTC

j_gene: TRBJ2-3
d_gene: NA
abundance: NA
v_gene: TRBV27
CDR3aa: CASSIREADTQYF
CDR3nt: TGTGCCAGCAGCATCAGGGAAGCAGATACGCAGTATTTT

j_gene: TRBJ2-7
d_gene: NA
abundance: NA
v_gene: TRBV5-8
CDR3aa: CASSLGVSYEQYF
CDR3nt: TGTGCCAGCAGCCTAGGGGTATCCTACGAGCAGTACTTC

j_gene: TRBJ2-7
d_gene: TRBD1
abundance: NA
v_gene: TRBV5-1
CDR3aa: CASSLGWDSYEQYF
CDR3nt: TGCGCCAGCAGCTTGGGTTGGGACAGTTACGAGCAGTACTTC

j_gene: TRBJ2-7
d_gene: NA
abundance: NA
v_gene: TRBV7-2
CDR3aa: CASSSFPNGSPRREQYF
CDR3nt: TGTGCCAGCAGCTCCTTTCCAAACGGTTCCCCCCGGAGGGAGCAGTACTTC

j_gene: TRBJ2-7
d_gene: TRBD1
abundance: NA
v_gene: TRBV6-6
CDR3aa: CASRGQLGGYEQYF
CDR3nt: TGTGCCAGCAGGGGACAGCTAGGGGGCTACGAGCAGTACTTC

j_gene: TRBJ2-5
d_gene: NA
abundance: NA
v_gene: TRBV27
CDR3aa: CASSLDLEETQYF
CDR3nt: TGTGCCAGCAGTCTGGACTTGGAAGAGACCCAGTACTTC